This entry features one TCR beta chain sequence. The specificity of this receptor is unknown. Within one base of it there is no much larger clone, and no base qualities were kept. This sample was taken from a study of cytomegalovirus exposure and HLA in healthy donors (dated by TCRdb to about 2017). Study-level background: In an earlier analysis of fewer than 750 of the donors, under 300 Gb of sequence data and 117 million unique TCR beta sequences from roughly 180 million T cells were reported. Donor age, sex, ethnicity and CMV serostatus were collected together with the repertoire data. Of the 350 to 450 genotyped donors, roughly 85% fell in the genetic ancestry cluster associated with self-reported Caucasian donors. To decide whether each TCR beta V gene segment behaved as functional or pseudogenic, an earlier analysis of approximately 620 of the donors relied on high-throughput TCR beta sequencing. On average, around 240,000 unique TCR beta nucleotide sequences were sequenced per donor among 350 to 400 genotyped donors of the cohort, with around 19% of those sequences being non-productive. Class I and class II HLA loci were covered by the typing at four-digit resolution. A separate validation cohort of roughly 130 different subjects was used in addition to the roughly 670-subject first cohort. The study profiled the T cell repertoires of about 640 subjects by immunosequencing and related them to cytomegalovirus serostatus. A later analysis re-examined previously published TCR beta repertoires from more than 550 donors and added high-resolution HLA genotyping to investigate patterns of TCR occurrence. To predict cytomegalovirus infection status, the study brought together high-throughput TCR immunosequencing, statistical association of individual TCRs with disease status, and machine learning. An early release that covered about 600 HLA-typed donors contained about 300 gigabases of sequencing data and approximately 85 million unique TCR sequences. Typing coverage varied by locus: about 620-630 donors for A, B, C, DRB1 and DQB1; approximately 520 for DQA1; more than 600 for DPA1; 450 to 480 for DPB1. All discovery cohort repertoires had been generated using a single sequencing platform. A later genetic analysis used genome-wide SNP genotypes for about 55% of the 666 donors, treating that subset as a discovery cohort. The study aimed to test whether signatures of past pathogen exposure could be identified by cataloging public T cell receptors. A handful of DR-DQ haplotypes were treated as single units for association and clustering because of strong linkage in the cohort. The later analysis used no new phenotypic data to find candidate immune exposures, relying instead on TCR beta sequences and their occurrence across donors.

The cohort was made up of around 720 healthy bone marrow donors. At the time of sampling, all cohort members were nominally healthy, though unrecorded immune exposures were likely present. The donor was CMV seropositive and was included in the group of 289 seropositive cohort members. A peripheral blood sample was collected from each donor, and TCR beta sequencing was performed on peripheral blood mononuclear cells. Genomic DNA extraction from the blood cell samples was performed with the Qiagen DNeasy Blood Extraction Kit. CDR1 and CDR2 are read off the germline V gene as SGHRS and YFSETQ. V sheds 6 bases and J sheds 1 base, leaving 10 bases between their ends. Measured from the cysteine to the phenylalanine, the CDR3 is 14 residues long. Only the CDR3 DNA is retained, 42 bases long and in frame from the first base. Overall study outcomes, separate from this receptor: Because the 87-base-pair reads could not distinguish some IMGT-functional V segments, including TRBV6-2 and TRBV6-3, those segments were excluded. A further reported finding was that TCR beta sequences accurately predicted the HLA-A and HLA-B alleles for most subjects in the first cohort. While some public TCRs were present in many individuals, most TCR sequences turned up only very rarely across donors. The only immune exposure information available for the cohort was CMV serostatus. In a later analysis, several top co-occurrence clusters were reported to appear linked to parvovirus B19, influenza, CMV and Epstein-Barr virus. In a later genetic analysis, fewer N-insertions in productive TCRs were reported among donors in an Asian-associated ancestry cluster than the roughly 700-donor mean. Most CMV-associated TCR beta chains appeared to be HLA-restricted in a later analysis, and the HLA associations seemed to be driven largely by CMV exposure. Correlated functional status among segregating V segments might reflect linkage disequilibrium, but an unknown experimental factor could not be ruled out. Strong co-occurrence of HLA alleles, especially DR and DQ, made assigning TCR associations to individual alleles difficult. A few of the identified cytomegalovirus-associated TCR beta chains were confirmed in vitro to be specific for cytomegalovirus antigens. In a later analysis, HLA-associated TCR beta chains showed more clonal expansion and lower generation probabilities than non-associated chains that were equally common. The study gave a list of 150 to 200 TCR beta chains associated with cytomegalovirus. HLA typing was unavailable for some donors at each locus, so association tests used only the typed subset. In this cohort, only TCR beta chains were sequenced, and detectable features were limited by the absence of alpha or paired-chain data. A later analysis found that TCR association rates varied across HLA loci, with DRB1 alleles showing the most associated TCRs and HLA-C alleles the fewest. An association between a missense DCLRE1C variant and V-gene and J-gene trimming of TCR beta chains was found in a later genetic analysis and replicated in an independent cohort. The authors suggested that the approach could potentially be generalized to other disease states and immunological phenotypes. The classifier was reported to diagnose cytomegalovirus status with high specificity and sensitivity in both the original cohort and the validation cohort. Roughly uniform sequencing depth across donors was assumed in presence/absence analyses, although this assumption may not hold. Broadly in line with IMGT annotations, most TCR beta V segments showed up in productive rearrangements about 90% or about 30% of the time in an earlier analysis of about 500 of the donors. A cluster of highly shared sequence variants was judged likely to be a technical artifact of the sequencing pipeline. Over 15 rarely observed V segments, including chromosome 9 orphons, were excluded from the earlier analysis of several hundred of the donors because counts were too low. Specific HLA alleles were associated with 15,000 to 20,000 TCR beta sequences at a false discovery rate of 0.05 in a later analysis.

Library generation was performed with the immunoSEQ multiplex PCR assay. The multiplex PCR relied on a mix of 60 forward primers for TCR Vbeta segments and 13 reverse primers for TCR Jbeta segments. A multiplex PCR assay on genomic DNA amplified the CDR3 region of rearranged TCR beta genes. Amplified TCR beta libraries were sequenced as 87-base-pair reads on the Illumina HiSeq System. The authors' pipeline ran thus. A later analysis counted approximately 84 million unique TCR beta chains across the 666 repertoires, and approximately 11 million of these chains were shared by at least two donors. To remove PCR and sequencing errors, raw reads were error-corrected and collapsed into unique sequences using a nearest-neighbor algorithm that merged closely related sequences. To assign V, D and J gene segments, CDR3 sequences were aligned to IMGT reference sequences. Each retained sequence needed at least a six-nucleotide match to both a V gene segment and a J gene segment. Rearrangements were classified as productive when the CDR3 lacked stop codons and remained in frame with V and J, and all other rearrangements were classified as non-productive. CDR3 was defined according to IMGT convention as the region running from the second conserved V-encoded cysteine to the conserved J-encoded phenylalanine. The earlier analysis of about 640 of the donors excluded any sequence lacking an unambiguous match to a single V gene segment. In an earlier analysis of some 590 of the donors, a V segment was called functional when productive rearrangements were above 56.7%, and segregating when the standard deviation between donors exceeded 5%. A statistical classification framework was built for diagnosing cytomegalovirus status from the catalog of TCR beta chain sequences. V and J gene assignment, in a later analysis, came from comparing TCR nucleotide sequences with IMGT/GENE-DB human TR gene sequences. A later analysis assigned CDR3 sequences and most-parsimonious VDJ recombination scenarios with the TCRdist pipeline. In a later analysis, each TCR beta chain was defined by its CDR3 amino acid sequence together with its V-gene family, and reads without a unique V-gene family were excluded. A later analysis removed roughly 590 highly shared, low-generation-probability nucleotide sequences to deal with suspected cross-contamination and a sequencing artifact. In a later analysis, a clonal expansion index was calculated for each public chain from normalized within-repertoire ranks of inferred template counts. A later analysis computed generation probabilities with a VDJ recombination model fitted to out-of-frame rearrangements, and checked the results against IGoR. In a later analysis, TCR-TCR, TCR-HLA and TCR-CMV co-occurrence was scored with hypergeometric tests, and a repertoire-size bias correction was applied to TCR pairs. A later analysis estimated false discovery rates by permuting HLA or CMV assignments 20 times. In a later analysis, co-occurring TCRs were grouped using DBSCAN, and TCRdist sequence similarity was added for clustering within HLA-allele-positive subsets. For co-occurrence clustering, repertoires with fewer than 30,000 or more than 120,000 public chains were excluded, along with four to six repertoires with anomalous nucleotide sharing. TCRdb limited this immuneACCESS table to in-frame rearrangements with V and J called. A share of clones is missing; checked studies link under half to unresolved V genes, and the rest is unexplained. V, J and clone size derive from that table, while D and trimming were established from the DNA sequence. The sample has about 160,000 clones on record, approximately 77% of them singletons. The top ten hold 3.7% of the sample.

Sequences were obtained from PBMCs. This receptor was identified in a man aged 30 to 39 in good health and CMV-seropositive. The receptor chain draws on TRBV5-1 and TRBJ1-4; TRBD1 is perhaps the D gene, given 5 matching bases. The DNA reads TGCGCCAGCAAGGTCGGGGGAACTAATGAAAAACTGTTTTTT. Translated, it gives CASKVGGTNEKLFF.